Listed below are T cell receptor beta chains from one sample, sequenced in a study of blood T cell repertoires in COVID-19. Clones were sequenced by immunoSEQ multiplex PCR, and TCRdb holds only the in-frame ones, with some missing. The table lists roughly 330,000 clones, around nine tenths of them singletons, with approximately 5.4% in the top ten. What was sequenced was PBMCs or T cells enriched from blood (not recorded which). These receptors were taken from a woman in her thirties who had recovered from COVID-19. Each CDR3 is given with its conserved first and last residue. The order of the fields is J gene, V gene, D gene, clone size, CDR3 protein, CDR3 DNA. D genes are given only for firm matches. Clone size appears in some rows only: once, few, many, or a class for an expanded clone.

TRBJ1-5 | TRBV6-1 | NA | NA | CASSEVSVGNQPQHF | TGTGCCAGCAGTGAAGTTTCGGTAGGCAATCAGCCCCAGCATTTT
TRBJ1-5 | TRBV5-1 | NA | NA | CASSSNSNQPQHF | TGCGCCAGCAGCTCAAATAGCAATCAGCCCCAGCATTTT
TRBJ1-2 | TRBV29-1 | NA | NA | CSVEFPGNLYGYTF | TGCAGCGTTGAGTTTCCAGGGAATCTCTATGGCTACACCTTC
TRBJ1-1 | TRBV10-1 | NA | few | CASSVTTDRQAFF | TGCGCCAGCAGTGTGACTACGGATCGCCAAGCTTTCTTT
TRBJ1-1 | TRBV6-2/TRBV6-3 | TRBD1 | NA | CASSYPPGQGTDEAFF | TGTGCCAGCAGTTATCCCCCCGGACAGGGGACCGACGAAGCTTTCTTT
TRBJ2-5 | TRBV5-1 | NA | NA | CASSGQIQETQYF | TGCGCCAGCAGCGGACAGATCCAAGAGACCCAGTACTTC
TRBJ1-2 | TRBV5-4 | NA | NA | CASSPEVGSAIDGYTF | TGTGCCAGCAGCCCTGAGGTTGGGTCCGCGATTGACGGCTACACCTTC
TRBJ1-5 | TRBV2 | NA | once | CASSHNGNQPQHF | TGTGCCAGCAGCCACAACGGGAATCAGCCCCAGCATTTT
TRBJ1-2 | TRBV5-6 | NA | NA | CASSLRYGYTF | TGTGCCAGCAGCTTGCGCTATGGCTACACCTTC
TRBJ2-2 | TRBV6-5 | NA | once | CASIRGAGELFF | TGTGCCAGCATAAGAGGCGCCGGGGAGCTGTTTTTT
TRBJ1-5 | TRBV6-5 | NA | NA | CASGRGNQPQHF | TGTGCCAGCGGTCGAGGCAATCAGCCCCAGCATTTT
TRBJ1-1 | TRBV18 | TRBD1 | once | CASSPGTGRTEAFF | TGTGCCAGCTCACCGGGGACAGGGAGGACTGAAGCTTTCTTT
TRBJ1-2 | TRBV3-1/TRBV3-2 | TRBD1 | NA | CASSQPSRGPGGYTF | TGTGCCAGCAGCCAGCCGTCCAGGGGGCCTGGGGGCTACACCTTC
TRBJ2-3 | TRBV9 | NA | NA | CASSVGASSTDTQYF | TGTGCCAGCAGCGTGGGGGCCTCTAGCACAGATACGCAGTATTTT